A single sample is the source of the 17 T cell receptor beta chains below, sequenced in a study of Ad26.COV2.S vaccination and SARS-CoV-2 variants. Profiling relied on immunoSEQ multiplex PCR, and the TCRdb table lists in-frame clones only, not all of them. The top ten clones hold about 3.6% of a sample with 300,000 to 500,000 clones, 70% to 90% of them seen once. Treatment described: over 15 received Ad26.COV2.S at low or high dose, single or two shots; 5 received placebo; per-sample allocation not given. Material that was analyzed had been drawn on day 63 after the first vaccine or placebo injection. The input for sequencing was peripheral blood, taken in a trial of Ad26.COV2.S vaccine versus placebo. These receptors originate from a person aged 18 to 59 who received the Ad26.COV2.S COVID-19 vaccine or a placebo.

The V gene is TRBV7-8, the J gene TRBJ1-2, with 8 bases matching TRBD1. V lost 1 base, J lost 3 bases, and 13 bases stayed unmatched. In germline, CDR1 is SGHVS, CDR2 FQNEAQ. The CDR3 extends over 18 amino acids. CDR3 sequence: CASSLDGPGQDHHYGYTF. For the CDR3, the DNA is TGTGCCAGCAGCTTAGACGGACCGGGACAGGATCATCACTATGGCTACACCTTC.

The CDR3 loop reads CASSPTALYGYTF. The CDR3 coding sequence is TGTGCCAGCAGTCCGACGGCCCTATATGGCTACACCTTC. The rearrangement joins TRBV6-6 to TRBJ1-2; D is ambiguous. Germline V CDR1 and CDR2: MNHNY, SVGAGI (reference sequence). The CDR3 extends over 13 amino acids. Trimming removed 5 bases from V and 5 bases from J, with 12 bases in between.

This rearrangement joins TRBV27 to TRBJ1-1; possible D gene TRBD1, 5 bases. V lost 8 bases and J 1 base, leaving 14 bases between the germline ends. CDR1 MNHEY and CDR2 SMNVEV come from the germline V gene (reference sequence). The CDR3 covers 14 residues. The CDR3 loop reads CASRVMGGNTEAFF. CDR3 DNA sequence: TGTGCCAGCCGGGTTATGGGGGGGAACACTGAAGCTTTCTTT.

This clone was counted a few times. This rearrangement joins TRBV7-9 to TRBJ1-1; 7 bases are shared with TRBD1. J lost 5 bases, V lost 6 bases, and 6 bases had no gene match. Germline V gene sequence: CDR1 SEHNR, CDR2 FQNEAQ (reference sequence). This CDR3 is built from 13 residues. The chain's CDR3 is CASRWTGGTEAFF. The CDR3 bases are TGTGCCAGCAGATGGACAGGTGGAACTGAAGCTTTCTTT.

The chain is built from TRBV5-1 and TRBJ2-5; D is uncertain. CDR1 and CDR2 (germline): SGHRS, YFSETQ. V gave up 5 bases and J gave up 0 bases, with 8 bases separating them. The CDR3 totals 13 residues. CDR3 nucleotide sequence: TGCGCCAGCAGTCCGGGCAACCAAGAGACCCAGTACTTC. The encoded protein is CASSPGNQETQYF. The whole variable domain, remainder taken from reference TRBV5-1 and TRBJ2-5, is KAGVTQTPRYLIKTRGQQVTLSCSPISGHRSVSWYQQTPGQGLQFLFEYFSETQRNKGNFPGRFSGRQFSNSRSEMNVSTLELGDSALYLCASSPGNQETQYFGPGTRLLVL.

The gene calls are TRBV18 and TRBJ2-5; 9 bases agree with TRBD2. Trimming removed 0 bases from V and 2 bases from J; junction bases left unmatched: 13. The germline V gene encodes CDR1 KGHSH and CDR2 LQKENI. The CDR3 runs to 19 residues. In DNA form, the CDR3 reads TGTGCCAGCTCACCACCGAAGCTAGCGGGGACGAACCTTCAAGAGACCCAGTACTTC. Translating it yields CASSPPKLAGTNLQETQYF.

The count of this clone is one. The J gene is TRBJ1-1, the V gene TRBV19; 9 bases match TRBD1. The V gene's germline CDR1 is LNHDA and CDR2 SQIVND (reference sequence). The CDR3 length is 16 residues. Unmatched junction bases numbered 11, after V lost 6 bases and J lost 3 bases. The CDR3 DNA is TGTGCCAGTAGACAAGGCCATTGGACAGGGGACACTGAAGCTTTCTTT. Translating gives CASRQGHWTGDTEAFF. Complete variable domain (other parts from reference TRBV19 and TRBJ1-1): DGGITQSPKYLFRKEGQNVTLSCEQNLNHDAMYWYRQDPGQGLRLIYYSQIVNDFQKGDIAEGYSVSREKKESFPLTVTSAQKNPTAFYLCASRQGHWTGDTEAFFGQGTRLTVV.

This rearrangement joins TRBV7-2 to TRBJ1-2; no definite D call. Germline V gene lookup returns CDR1 SGHTA and CDR2 FQGNSA. The CDR3 has 14 amino acids. Between the trimmed V and J ends, which lost 4 bases and 5 bases, there was a span of 14 bases. CDR3 DNA: TGTGCCAGCAGCTCGAAGAGTACATCGTATGGCTACACCTTC. Its translation is CASSSKSTSYGYTF.

This sequence joins TRBV11-2 and TRBJ2-3, with 10 bases aligning to TRBD2. The V gene's germline CDR1 is SGHAT and CDR2 FQNNGV. V was clipped by 4 bases and J by 3 bases; unmatched bases: 4. This CDR3 contains 15 residues. The CDR3 loop is CASSSIAGGTDTQYF. CDR3 bases: TGTGCCAGCAGCTCCATAGCGGGGGGTACAGATACGCAGTATTTT.

This clone was detected only a few times. This sequence joins TRBV4-1 and TRBJ2-2, with TRBD2 as a possible D gene (6 bases). The germline V gene encodes CDR1 MGHRA and CDR2 YSYEKL. The CDR3 spans 16 residues. Trimming left V 1 base short and J 7 bases short, with 16 bases between. CDR3 residues: CASSQGEKLAGGELFF. The CDR3 bases are TGCGCCAGCAGCCAAGGGGAAAAACTAGCCGGCGGGGAGCTGTTTTTT.

V and J are TRBV4-1 and TRBJ1-5; 9 bases are a match to TRBD1. This CDR3 spans 14 amino acids. V lost 8 bases, J lost 6 bases, and 8 bases stayed unmatched. Per the germline V gene, CDR1 is MGHRA and CDR2 is YSYEKL. The CDR3 nucleotides are TGCGCCAGCGGGACAGGGATGGCAGGTCAGCCCCAGCATTTT. The encoded protein is CASGTGMAGQPQHF.

The chain is built from TRBV3-1 (or the pseudogene TRBV3-2) and TRBJ1-1; D is undetermined. The CDR3 is 14 residues long. V was trimmed by 1 base and J by 5 bases, leaving 11 bases between them. Germline lookup yields CDR1 LGHDT and CDR2 YNNKEL (reference sequence). This chain's CDR3 is CASSQGWSRTEAFF. In DNA form, the CDR3 reads TGTGCCAGCAGCCAAGGCTGGTCAAGGACTGAAGCTTTCTTT.

The chain carries TRBV5-1 and TRBJ2-3; tentatively, D is TRBD1 or TRBD2 (5 bases each). CDR1 and CDR2 from the germline V gene are SGHRS and YFSETQ. The CDR3 extends over 17 amino acids. Trimming took 0 bases from V and 2 from J, leaving 16 bases between them. CDR3 DNA sequence: TGCGCCAGCAGCTTGGCCGGGGCAGGGTACTCCACAGATACGCAGTATTTT. Encoded protein: CASSLAGAGYSTDTQYF.

The chain couples TRBV3-1 (or the pseudogene TRBV3-2) to TRBJ1-3; D is uncertain. The V gene's germline CDR1 is LGHDT and CDR2 YNNKEL (reference sequence). V was shortened by 4 bases and J by 3 bases, with 16 bases between the two germline ends. This CDR3 has 16 amino acids. The CDR3 sequence is CASSPTRSYGGNTIYF. DNA for the CDR3: TGTGCCAGCAGCCCCACCAGGTCTTACGGTGGAAACACCATATATTTT.

The rearrangement uses TRBV12-5 and TRBJ1-1; D not resolved. CDR3 size: 12 residues. Germline-derived CDR1 and CDR2 are LGHNT and FRNRAP. V shed 4 bases and J shed 11 bases, with 14 bases lying between them. In nucleotides, the CDR3 is TGTGCTAGTGGTTCCCGGGCCCAAAGGGCTTTCTTT. Protein: CASGSRAQRAFF.

This clone was counted between two and nine times. V usage is TRBV14 and J usage is TRBJ1-3; D possibly corresponds to TRBD1 (6 bases). Trimming took off 0 bases at V and 3 bases at J, with 12 bases between the two ends. This CDR3 region has 16 residues. In germline, CDR1 is SGHDN, CDR2 FVKESK. The CDR3 sequence is CASSQDLPGVGNTIYF. For the CDR3, the DNA is TGTGCCAGCAGCCAAGATCTCCCAGGGGTTGGAAACACCATATATTTT.

Comments on this clone: Within the sample, other DNA sequences also encode this same CDR3. V and J are TRBV4-1 and TRBJ2-7, with 7 bases lining up with TRBD1. With 4 bases clipped from V and 0 bases from J, the junction kept 3 bases outside the gene matches. Germline CDR1 is MGHRA and CDR2 is YSYEKL. This CDR3 is 14 amino acids long. The CDR3 sequence: CASSPGQSSYEQYF. DNA for the CDR3: TGCGCCAGCAGCCCGGGACAGAGCTCCTACGAGCAGTACTTC.